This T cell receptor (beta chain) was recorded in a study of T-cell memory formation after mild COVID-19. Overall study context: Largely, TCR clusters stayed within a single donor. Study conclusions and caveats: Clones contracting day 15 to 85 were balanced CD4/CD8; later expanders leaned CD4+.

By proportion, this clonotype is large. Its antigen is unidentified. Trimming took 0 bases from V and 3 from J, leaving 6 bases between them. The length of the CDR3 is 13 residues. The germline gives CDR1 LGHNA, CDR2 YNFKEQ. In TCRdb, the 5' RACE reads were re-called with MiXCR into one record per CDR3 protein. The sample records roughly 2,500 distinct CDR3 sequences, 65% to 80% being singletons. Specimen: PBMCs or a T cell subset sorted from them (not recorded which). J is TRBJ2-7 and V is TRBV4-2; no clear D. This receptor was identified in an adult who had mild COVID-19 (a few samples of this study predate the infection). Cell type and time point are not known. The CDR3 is CASSQETLYEQYF. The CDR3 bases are TGTGCCAGCAGCCAAGAGACCCTCTACGAGCAGTACTTC.